This TCR beta chain emerged from a study of Graves' ophthalmopathy and Graves' hyperthyroidism. This CDR3 is 16 amino acids long. Unmatched junction bases numbered 8, after V lost 6 bases and J lost 3 bases. CDR1 and CDR2 from the germline V gene are MGHDK and SYGVNS. Overall study findings and caveats: Ophthalmopathy progression was predicted with 65% to 71% sensitivity and 72.22% specificity. Among expanded thyroid clonotypes above 0.001 frequency, most also occurred in blood.

The table lists this clonotype with a few counts. Its specificity is unknown. RNA transcripts were the template, and TCR beta CDR3 regions were amplified from them. Second-round multiplex PCR came after first-round RT-PCR with HTBI primers. TCRdb called the multiplex PCR reads again in MiXCR, with one record for every CDR3 protein. The sample shows 600,000 to 700,000 distinct CDR3 sequences, roughly two fifths of them seen only once. The chain carries TRBV25-1 and TRBJ2-5, with TRBD2 matching 12 bases. The origin of this receptor is an adult man with Graves' ophthalmopathy. Sequenced sample: peripheral blood. The chain's CDR3 is CASRRWTSGEKETQYF. CDR3 sequence (DNA): TGTGCCAGCAGACGCTGGACTAGCGGGGAGAAAGAGACCCAGTACTTC.